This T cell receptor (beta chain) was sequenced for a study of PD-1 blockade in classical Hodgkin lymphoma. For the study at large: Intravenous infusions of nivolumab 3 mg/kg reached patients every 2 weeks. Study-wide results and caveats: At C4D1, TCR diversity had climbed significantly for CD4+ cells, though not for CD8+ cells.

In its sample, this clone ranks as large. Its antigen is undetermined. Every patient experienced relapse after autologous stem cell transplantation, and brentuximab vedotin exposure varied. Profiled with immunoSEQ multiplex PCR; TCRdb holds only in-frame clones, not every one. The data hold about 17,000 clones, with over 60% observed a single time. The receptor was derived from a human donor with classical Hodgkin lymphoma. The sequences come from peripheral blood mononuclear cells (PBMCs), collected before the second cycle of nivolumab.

CDR3 bases: TGTGCCAGCAGTGAGCGTCAGTACGGCTACACCTTC. It encodes CASSERQYGYTF. The chain has TRBV2 and TRBJ1-2; D not certain. The CDR3 totals 12 residues. V dropped 3 bases and J dropped 8 bases, with 10 bases sitting between them. Germline CDR1 SNHLY, CDR2 FYNNEI.